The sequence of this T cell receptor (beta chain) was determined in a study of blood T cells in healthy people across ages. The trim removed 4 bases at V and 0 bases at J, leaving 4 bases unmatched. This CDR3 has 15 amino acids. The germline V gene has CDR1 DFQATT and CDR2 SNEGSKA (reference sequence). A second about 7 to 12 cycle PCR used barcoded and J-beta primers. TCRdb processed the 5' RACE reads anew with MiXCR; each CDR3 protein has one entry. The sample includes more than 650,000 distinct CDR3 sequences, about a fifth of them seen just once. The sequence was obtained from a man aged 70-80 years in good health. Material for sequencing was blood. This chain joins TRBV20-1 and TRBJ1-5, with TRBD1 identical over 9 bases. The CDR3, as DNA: TGCAGTGCTACTGACAGGGGGGATAGCAATCAGCCCCAGCATTTT. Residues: CSATDRGDSNQPQHF.